The clone carrying this T cell receptor beta chain showed up many times. V lost 1 base, J lost 6 bases, and 10 bases lay in between. From germline, CDR1 is MGHRA and CDR2 YSYEKL. The CDR3 spans 13 residues. These data come from a study of molecular identifiers for immune sequencing clone quantification. Generation of bulk TCR libraries relied on previously described methods and listed TCR primers. TCRdb re-called the PCR reads with MiXCR, one entry per CDR3 protein. The sample shows roughly 320,000 distinct CDR3 sequences, about a fifth of them seen only once. This clonotype was sampled from a human donor in good health. Some libraries in this study had Jurkat cell RNA spiked in. Sample: naive CD8+ T cells from blood, with Jurkat cell RNA spiked in. Described subset: FACS-sorted CD8+CD4-CCR7+CD45RA+ naive T cells. The chain has TRBV4-1 and TRBJ2-7; D not resolved. CDR3 loop: CASSQAPGGEQYF. The CDR3 coding sequence is TGCGCCAGCAGCCAAGCGCCGGGCGGCGAGCAGTACTTC.